This passage covers 10 T cell receptor beta chains from one sample sequenced in a study of a mutant IDH1 vaccine in newly diagnosed glioma. Time point indicated: baseline, week 1 (first vaccination visit). Treatment reported: pre-vaccination baseline after standard-of-care therapy. Clones were read by immunoSEQ multiplex PCR, and TCRdb kept only the in-frame ones, dropping some. Found here are about 59,000 clones, about nine tenths of them singletons; the top ten hold 2.5% to 3%. The starting material was PBMCs, obtained from a glioma patient treated with radiotherapy, temozolomide or both. The receptors derive from a man over 45 with glioma.

This chain uses TRBV18 with TRBJ2-1; D ambiguous. The CDR3 contains 17 residues. V lost 3 bases and J 1 base, leaving 16 bases between the germline ends. The V gene's germline CDR1 is KGHSH and CDR2 LQKENI. The CDR3 coding sequence is TGTGCCAGCTCACCCCGGGCCGCCCGGGTGTCCTACAATGAGCAGTTCTTC. This gives the protein CASSPRAARVSYNEQFF.

The genes are TRBV28 and TRBJ1-5; D gene uncertain. CDR1 is MDHEN and CDR2 is SYDVKM in the germline V gene. This CDR3 contains 13 residues. The V gene lost 2 bases and the J gene lost 4 bases, with 6 bases spanning the gap. CDR3: CASSLAQNQPQHF. Written as DNA, the CDR3 is TGTGCCAGCAGTTTAGCTCAAAATCAGCCCCAGCATTTT.

This chain joins TRBV2 and TRBJ2-5; no firm D call. Germline assignment: CDR1 SNHLY and CDR2 FYNNEI. The CDR3 sequence is 12 residues long. Trimming stripped 8 bases from V and 2 bases from J, with 9 bases between. CDR3 DNA sequence: TGTGCCAGCGGGATACGACAAGAGACCCAGTACTTC. Amino acids: CASGIRQETQYF.

CDR3 coding DNA: TGTGCCAGCTCCCGAGCTCGGACCCCTAATGAAAAACTGTTTTTT. It translates to CASSRARTPNEKLFF. The rearrangement joins TRBV18 to TRBJ1-4; no clear D gene. CDR1 is KGHSH, CDR2 LQKENI, per germline. The V gene lost 6 bases and the J gene lost 3 bases, with 14 bases spanning the gap. The CDR3 is 15 amino acids.

V is TRBV19 and J is TRBJ2-7; 7 bases align to TRBD2. This CDR3 region has 13 residues. CDR1 and CDR2 (germline): LNHDA, SQIVND (reference sequence). V lost 3 bases to trimming and J lost 4 bases; unmatched junction nucleotides: 3. For the CDR3, the DNA is TGTGCCAGTAGTATGCTGGGGGGGTACGAGCAGTACTTC. Translating it yields CASSMLGGYEQYF.

The chain links TRBV14 to TRBJ1-3; D not certain. Per germline, CDR1 SGHDN and CDR2 FVKESK. The V end was cut by 1 base, the J end by 0 bases, with 13 bases between. This CDR3 has 17 amino acids. CDR3 nucleotides: TGTGCCAGCAGCCAAGGCGTGGGCATGAGCTCTGGAAACACCATATATTTT. Encoded protein: CASSQGVGMSSGNTIYF.

V and J are TRBV7-9 and TRBJ1-1; D remains ambiguous. Germline-derived CDR1 and CDR2 are SEHNR and FQNEAQ (reference sequence). With 1 base removed from V and 4 bases from J, the gap between germline ends came to 10 bases. The CDR3 runs to 14 residues. CDR3 bases: TGTGCCAGCAGCTTAGACATTCTGTCCACTGAAGCTTTCTTT. This sequence encodes CASSLDILSTEAFF.

The V and J genes are TRBV5-6 and TRBJ1-5; D is perhaps TRBD1 (5 bases). The CDR3 spans 14 residues. V was pared by 1 base and J by 4 bases, with 9 bases between. Germline V CDR1 and CDR2: SGHDT, YYEEEE. The CDR3 nucleotides read TGTGCCAGCAGCTTGTCCGGGGGAAATCAGCCCCAGCATTTT. The encoded protein is CASSLSGGNQPQHF.

J is TRBJ2-7 and V is TRBV27, with D tentatively TRBD2 (7 bases). The V gene lost 10 bases and the J gene lost 3 bases, with 16 bases spanning the gap. The CDR3 is made up of 13 amino acids. Per the germline V gene, CDR1 is MNHEY and CDR2 is SMNVEV (reference sequence). The CDR3 protein is CATAGGGGYEQYF. As DNA, the CDR3 is TGTGCCACCGCTGGAGGGGGGGGCTACGAGCAGTACTTC.

This clone was seen a single time. The chain is built from TRBV28 and TRBJ1-5; 10 nucleotides line up with TRBD1. There are 14 residues in the CDR3. CDR1 MDHEN and CDR2 SYDVKM come from the germline V gene. With 6 bases clipped from V and 6 bases from J, the junction kept 5 bases outside the gene matches. In DNA form, the CDR3 reads TGTGCCAGCAGGCTGACAGGGGGCGGTCAGCCCCAGCATTTT. Amino acids: CASRLTGGGQPQHF.